Listed here are 25 T cell receptor beta chains from one sample, sequenced in a study of Graves' ophthalmopathy and Graves' hyperthyroidism. Amplified TCR beta CDR3 regions were obtained using RNA transcripts as template. RT-PCR was first run with HTBI primers, then multiplex PCR in a second round. TCRdb independently ran MiXCR on the multiplex PCR reads; one entry per CDR3 protein. The sample holds about 620,000 distinct CDR3 sequences, 22% seen once. The sequencing sample was made of peripheral blood. The receptors stem from a woman aged 18-30 years with stable Graves' hyperthyroidism. Some clones in this sample may be carry-over from other donors' samples.

This clonotype was recorded only once. It may be a read error: a sequence one base away is much more abundant. The gene calls are TRBV30 and TRBJ1-1; 12 bases align to TRBD1. Germline V gene sequence: CDR1 GTSNPN, CDR2 SVGIG (reference sequence). The CDR3 is made up of 13 amino acids. The DNA of the CDR3 is TGTGCCGGGACAGGGGGCGATGGAACTGAAGCTCTCTTT. Translating gives CAGTGGDGTEALF.

This clonotype was observed many times. This rearrangement joins TRBV20-1 to TRBJ2-7, with D perhaps TRBD1 or TRBD2 (5 bases each). The CDR3 spans 12 residues. Germline V CDR1 and CDR2: DFQATT, SNEGSKA (reference sequence). V gave up 6 bases and J gave up 3 bases, with 12 bases separating them. The CDR3 region is CSAPRDLYEQYF. As DNA, the CDR3 is TGCAGTGCGCCCCGGGACCTCTACGAGCAGTACTTC.

This clonotype has a count of ten or more. The chain combines TRBV12-3 or TRBV12-4 with TRBJ1-5, with D uncertain. The length of the CDR3 is 13 residues. The V end was cut by 2 bases, the J end by 4 bases, with 6 bases between. The CDR3 region has the DNA TGTGCCAGCAGTTTAATGTCAAATCAGCCCCAGCATTTT. The encoded protein is CASSLMSNQPQHF.

The sample holds many counts of this clonotype. V and J are TRBV18 and TRBJ2-5; 12 positions match TRBD2. The ends lost 2 bases at V and 2 bases at J; junction bases unmatched: 3. Germline CDR1 KGHSH, CDR2 LQKENI. The length of the CDR3 is 16 residues. CDR3 coding DNA: TGTGCCAGCTCACCAGGACTAGCGGGGTCTCAAGAGACCCAGTACTTC. Its protein product is CASSPGLAGSQETQYF.

This clonotype was recorded at least ten times. The J gene is TRBJ1-2, the V gene TRBV12-3 or TRBV12-4, with 8 bases aligning to TRBD1. The length of the CDR3 is 14 residues. V lost 6 bases, J lost 1 base, and 4 bases stayed unmatched. CDR3 nucleotide sequence: TGTGCCAGCAGCGAGACAGGGGTTAACTATGGCTACACCTTC. Translated: CASSETGVNYGYTF.

At least ten counts were recorded for this clonotype. V gene TRBV2 combines with J gene TRBJ1-1; D gene ambiguous. V was cut by 6 bases and J by 3 bases, with 11 bases left in between. The germline V gene has CDR1 SNHLY and CDR2 FYNNEI. This CDR3 has 13 residues. This CDR3 is CASSFNVDTEAFF. The CDR3 nucleotides are TGTGCCAGCAGCTTTAATGTTGACACTGAAGCTTTCTTT.

This clonotype was seen many times. The chain combines TRBV30 with TRBJ1-6, with a weak D call TRBD1 (5 bases). The CDR3 loop spans 16 amino acids. Germline V gene sequence: CDR1 GTSNPN, CDR2 SVGIG (reference sequence). The V end lost 5 bases, the J end lost 0 bases, and 14 bases lay between the germline ends. CDR3 region: CAWGTNLGSYNSPLHF. As DNA, the CDR3 is TGTGCCTGGGGGACGAATTTGGGCTCCTATAATTCACCCCTCCACTTT.

This clonotype was seen many times. The V gene is TRBV6-5, the J gene TRBJ2-7; no clear D. The CDR3 is 15 residues long. Germline-derived CDR1 and CDR2 are MNHEY and SVGAGI. V lost 0 bases and J 0 bases, leaving 9 bases between the germline ends. As DNA, the CDR3 is TGTGCCAGCAGTTACTCTAACTGGGACTCCTACGAGCAGTACTTC. This encodes CASSYSNWDSYEQYF.

The genes are TRBV20-1 and TRBJ1-1; possibly TRBD1 for D (6 bases). Trimming shortened V by 0 bases and J by 4 bases, and 12 bases separated the two germline ends. The CDR3 contains 14 residues. The germline CDR1 and CDR2 sequences are DFQATT and SNEGSKA (reference sequence). CDR3 sequence reads: CSAREHRDVTEAFF. Here the CDR3 DNA reads TGCAGTGCTAGAGAGCACAGGGACGTCACTGAAGCTTTCTTT.

This clonotype showed up many times. The V call is TRBV29-1, the J call TRBJ1-1; 7 bases are a match to TRBD1. CDR3 length equals 10 residues. The J segment lost 7 bases and the V segment lost 8 bases, leaving 4 bases of the junction unmatched. Germline CDR1 and CDR2: SQVTM and ANQGSEA. CDR3 residues: CSTGTVEAFF. The CDR3 nucleotides read TGCAGCACTGGGACAGTTGAAGCTTTCTTT.

The rearrangement links TRBV7-3 to TRBJ1-1; D might be TRBD1 (5 bases). The CDR3 is made up of 15 amino acids. Germline V gene data show CDR1 as SGHTA and CDR2 as FQGTGA. V lost 6 bases, J lost 1 base, and 15 bases lay in between. The CDR3 spells CASRPHGASNTEAFF. CDR3 sequence (DNA): TGTGCCAGCAGACCACATGGGGCTTCGAACACTGAAGCTTTCTTT.

This chain uses TRBV30 with TRBJ1-1; 7 bases match TRBD1. Germline V gene data show CDR1 as GTSNPN and CDR2 as SVGIG (reference sequence). Trimming took 3 bases from V and 0 from J; bases not matched to a gene: 7. The CDR3 length is 15 residues. CDR3 in DNA: TGTGCCTGGAGGCCGGGACAGTTAATGAACACTGAAGCTTTCTTT. This codes for CAWRPGQLMNTEAFF.

This clonotype was counted only a few times. The gene calls are TRBV29-1 and TRBJ1-3; possibly TRBD1 for D (6 bases). The CDR3 length is 14 residues. Germline assignment: CDR1 SQVTM and CDR2 ANQGSEA. The V gene lost 7 bases and the J gene lost 2 bases, with 15 bases spanning the gap. This chain's CDR3 is CSALQGNPGNTIYF. The CDR3, as DNA: TGCAGCGCCCTACAGGGTAACCCTGGAAACACCATATATTTT.

Many counts were recorded for this clonotype. This chain connects TRBV11-1 to TRBJ1-2; the D gene is possibly TRBD1 (6 bases). CDR1 SGHAT and CDR2 FQDESV come from the germline V gene (reference sequence). V shed 5 bases and J shed 0 bases, with 22 bases lying between them. The CDR3 spans 18 residues. Written as DNA, the CDR3 is TGTGCCAGCAGCACTTACCGACAGGAGCGAACCTCTAACTATGGCTACACCTTC. Its protein product is CASSTYRQERTSNYGYTF.

This clonotype has at least ten counts. The rearrangement joins TRBV7-9 to TRBJ2-7; D tentatively fits TRBD1 or TRBD2 (6 bases each). The ends were cut back, 11 bases at V and 5 bases at J, with 13 bases in the middle. The CDR3 extends over 11 amino acids. CDR1 SEHNR and CDR2 FQNEAQ come from the germline V gene (reference sequence). The CDR3 DNA reads as TGTGCCGAGGGGGGCGGGGACGAGCAGTACTTC. Its protein product is CAEGGGDEQYF. Combining the CDR3 with reference TRBV7-9 and TRBJ2-7 gives the whole variable domain DTGVSQNPRHKITKRGQNVTFRCDPISEHNRLYWYRQTLGQGPEFLTYFQNEAQLEKSRLLSDRFSAERPKGSFSTLEIQRTEQGDSAMYLCAEGGGDEQYFGPGTRLTVT.

The sample holds many counts of this clonotype. The chain couples TRBV24-1 to TRBJ2-7; possibly TRBD1 for D (7 bases). CDR1 is KGHDR, CDR2 SFDVKD, per germline. The ends were cut back, 4 bases at V and 9 bases at J, with 18 bases in the middle. The CDR3 consists of 14 residues. The CDR3 is CATSDPGQVRGQYF. The CDR3 DNA is TGTGCCACCAGTGACCCTGGACAGGTGCGGGGGCAGTACTTC.

In this sample, this clonotype turned up many times. This chain links TRBV2 with TRBJ2-7; TRBD1 agrees at 11 bases. The CDR3 length is 16 residues. Looked up from germline, CDR1 is SNHLY and CDR2 is FYNNEI. V lost 6 bases and J lost 5; bases outside the gene matches: 12. CDR3 sequence (DNA): TGTGCCAGCAGCCCCACTCCTGGGACAGGGGGTAACGAGCAGTACTTC. The encoded protein is CASSPTPGTGGNEQYF.

This clonotype was seen a few times. This clone may be a read error of a much larger clone one base away. The chain employs TRBV7-3 and TRBJ2-2; 11 bases are shared with TRBD1. Germline CDR1 reads SGHTA; CDR2 reads FQGTGA. The V gene end was trimmed by 4 bases and the J gene end by 4 bases; junction bases not matched to a gene: 5. The CDR3 spans 16 residues. For the CDR3, the DNA is TGTGCCAGCAGCTCCACCGGGACAGGGGGCACCGGGGAGCTGTTTTTT. Residues: CASSSTGTGGTGELFF.

This clonotype was detected a few times. Germline and junction disagree at one end, which may indicate a read error. The gene calls are TRBV6-1 and TRBJ2-5; D may be TRBD1 (6 bases). Germline values: CDR1 MNHNS, CDR2 SASEGT. This CDR3 spans 13 amino acids. For the CDR3, the DNA is TGTGCCAGCAGCCCACAGGGTAAAGAGACCAAGTACTTC. This codes for CASSPQGKETKYF.

Ten or more counts support this clonotype. CDR3 coding DNA: TGTGCCAGCACCCTAGGACTAGCGGCCTCGGGGACCCAGTACTTC. Its protein is CASTLGLAASGTQYF. The chain couples TRBV12-3 or TRBV12-4 to TRBJ2-5, with 10 bases identical to TRBD2. CDR3 length: 15 residues. The V and J ends lost 7 bases and 7 bases, in that order; junction bases with no gene match: 12.

This clonotype was recorded many times. The V gene is TRBV6-1, the J gene TRBJ1-1; possibly TRBD1 for D (5 bases). Trimming pared 0 bases from V and 4 bases from J, leaving 12 bases between. From germline, CDR1 is MNHNS and CDR2 SASEGT. The CDR3 runs to 15 residues. This CDR3 is CASSEAYGGGTEAFF. The CDR3 DNA sequence: TGTGCCAGCAGTGAAGCGTACGGGGGAGGCACTGAAGCTTTCTTT.

This clonotype was seen at least ten times. The V call is TRBV7-9, the J call TRBJ2-4; perhaps TRBD1 as D (6 bases). Looked up from germline, CDR1 is SEHNR and CDR2 is FQNEAQ (reference sequence). Trimming pared 0 bases from V and 8 bases from J, leaving 11 bases between. The CDR3 is 14 residues long. The CDR3 sequence is CASSLAGAEDIQYF. CDR3 in DNA: TGTGCCAGCAGCTTAGCGGGGGCGGAGGACATTCAGTACTTC.

This clonotype was counted at least ten times. V is TRBV6-1 and J is TRBJ2-2, with D perhaps matching TRBD2 (5 bases). Germline V gene data show CDR1 as MNHNS and CDR2 as SASEGT. This CDR3 has 14 residues. V shed 8 bases and J shed 0 bases, with 10 bases lying between them. The CDR3 DNA reads as TGTGCCAGCTTCGAGGGCGCGAACACCGGGGAGCTGTTTTTT. It is translated as CASFEGANTGELFF.

This clonotype has only a few counts. The CDR3 reads CASSIEHSQGGQPQHF. CDR3 coding DNA: TGTGCCAGTAGTATAGAACACTCACAGGGCGGTCAGCCCCAGCATTTT. This rearrangement joins TRBV19 to TRBJ1-5, with a weak D call TRBD1 (6 bases). The germline gives CDR1 LNHDA, CDR2 SQIVND (reference sequence). V lost 0 bases and J 6 bases, leaving 15 bases between the germline ends. The CDR3 has 16 residues.

This clonotype was found a few times. The J gene is TRBJ2-2, the V gene TRBV12-3 or TRBV12-4; 8 nucleotides line up with TRBD2. Trimming cost V 6 bases and J 4 bases; bases outside gene matches: 7. The CDR3 covers 15 residues. The chain's CDR3 is CASSFRTSSTGELFF. CDR3 sequence (DNA): TGTGCCAGCAGCTTCAGGACTAGCAGCACCGGGGAGCTGTTTTTT.